These 11 T cell receptor beta chains were sequenced from one sample in a study of blood T cell repertoires in COVID-19. Here immunoSEQ multiplex PCR was the method, and the copy in TCRdb shows in-frame clones only, minus some. Of about 27,000 clones listed, 65% to 90% are singletons. The specimen was peripheral blood. Source of these receptors: a man in his 70s with active COVID-19.

The chain combines TRBV12-5 with TRBJ2-5, with 15 bases that match TRBD2. Germline V gives CDR1 LGHNT, CDR2 FRNRAP. The V and J ends lost 1 base and 1 base, in that order; junction bases with no gene match: 4. The length of the CDR3 is 18 residues. CDR3 loop: CASGLGGLAGGLQETQYF. The CDR3 DNA sequence: TGTGCTAGTGGTTTGGGGGGACTAGCGGGAGGACTCCAAGAGACCCAGTACTTC.

The gene calls are TRBV5-1 and TRBJ2-7; D gene unclear. The germline V gene has CDR1 SGHRS and CDR2 YFSETQ. The CDR3 covers 14 residues. Trimming took off 4 bases at V and 2 bases at J, with 13 bases between the two ends. CDR3 sequence reads: CASSPYPATYEQYF. DNA of the CDR3: TGCGCCAGCAGCCCGTACCCTGCTACCTACGAGCAGTACTTC.

A few counts support this clone. The chain combines TRBV2 with TRBJ2-1; D perhaps matches TRBD2 (5 bases). Trimming left V 7 bases short and J 7 bases short, with 14 bases between. This CDR3 has 13 residues. Germline CDR1 is SNHLY and CDR2 is FYNNEI. CDR3 sequence reads: CASTSEGGNEQFF. The CDR3 DNA reads as TGTGCCAGCACCTCCGAGGGCGGGAATGAGCAGTTCTTC.

The V call is TRBV3-1 (or the pseudogene TRBV3-2), the J call TRBJ1-1; a possible D gene is TRBD1 (5 bases). The CDR3 has 13 residues. V dropped 3 bases and J dropped 8 bases, with 13 bases sitting between them. Germline V CDR1 and CDR2: LGHDT, YNNKEL (reference sequence). The CDR3 spells CASSQRGAWEAFF. The CDR3 nucleotides are TGTGCCAGCAGCCAGCGCGGGGCTTGGGAAGCTTTCTTT.

This chain links TRBV27 with TRBJ2-5, with 8 bases identical to TRBD2. Germline CDR1 is MNHEY and CDR2 is SMNVEV (reference sequence). The CDR3 runs 13 residues. V lost 7 bases and J lost 7; bases outside the gene matches: 8. The CDR3 here is CASTYSRGGTQYF. The CDR3 nucleotides read TGTGCCAGCACCTACTCTCGGGGGGGGACCCAGTACTTC.

The rearrangement joins TRBV5-4 to TRBJ2-1; D gene uncertain. V lost 2 bases and J 7 bases, leaving 4 bases between the germline ends. This CDR3 has 11 amino acids. The germline CDR1 and CDR2 sequences are SGHNT and YYREEE (reference sequence). The CDR3 loop reads CASSFYNEQFF. CDR3 in DNA: TGTGCCAGCAGCTTTTATAATGAGCAGTTCTTC.

The chain recombines TRBV4-1 with TRBJ1-1; D uncertain. In germline, CDR1 is MGHRA, CDR2 YSYEKL. The CDR3 runs 13 residues. V lost 4 bases and J lost 0, with 6 bases in between. CDR3 bases: TGCGCCAGCAGCCGAGGAATGAACACTGAAGCTTTCTTT. Its protein is CASSRGMNTEAFF.

The V gene is TRBV19, the J gene TRBJ1-1; D may be TRBD1 (5 bases). The CDR3 runs 13 residues. Germline V gene sequence: CDR1 LNHDA, CDR2 SQIVND (reference sequence). V shed 5 bases and J shed 3 bases, with 10 bases lying between them. The CDR3 is CASSGQGYTEAFF. Written as DNA, the CDR3 is TGTGCCAGTAGTGGCCAGGGCTACACTGAAGCTTTCTTT.

The CDR3 coding sequence is TGTGCCAGCAGTTACTCAGCGGGAGGTGTAGACAATGAGCAGTTCTTC. It yields the protein CASSYSAGGVDNEQFF. The gene calls are TRBV25-1 and TRBJ2-1; 9 bases line up with TRBD2. CDR3 size: 16 residues. J lost 5 bases, V lost 5 bases, and 10 bases had no gene match. CDR1 and CDR2 (germline): MGHDK, SYGVNS. The entire variable domain, with the rest obtained from reference TRBV25-1 and TRBJ2-1, is as follows: EADIYQTPRYLVIGTGKKITLECSQTMGHDKMYWYQQDPGMELHLIHYSYGVNSTEKGDLSSESTVSRIRTEHFPLTLESARPSHTSQYLCASSYSAGGVDNEQFFGPGTRLTVL.

V is TRBV30 and J is TRBJ2-7; possibly TRBD2 for D (6 bases). The V gene's germline CDR1 is GTSNPN and CDR2 SVGIG (reference sequence). The length of the CDR3 is 13 residues. Between the trimmed V and J ends, which lost 0 bases and 6 bases, there was a span of 12 bases. In nucleotides, the CDR3 is TGTGCCTGGAGTGTCGCTCGGGGGTCCGAGCAGTACTTC. Protein: CAWSVARGSEQYF.

The CDR3 region is CASSLGTGNYNEQFF. The CDR3 coding sequence is TGTGCCAGCAGCTTAGGGACTGGAAATTACAATGAGCAGTTCTTC. This chain uses TRBV11-2 with TRBJ2-1; perhaps TRBD2 as D (5 bases). V lost 1 base, J lost 4 bases, and 11 bases lay in between. In germline, CDR1 is SGHAT, CDR2 FQNNGV. The CDR3 is made up of 15 amino acids.